This TCR beta chain emerged from a study of blood T cells in healthy people across ages. Germline V gene lookup returns CDR1 MDHEN and CDR2 SYDVKM. The V segment lost 5 bases and the J segment 0 bases; nucleotides outside the gene matches: 7. The CDR3 spans 17 residues. In its sample, this clonotype was seen a few times. A second PCR of about 7 to 11 cycles used a sample-barcoded 5' primer and a J-beta primer mix. TCRdb used MiXCR to reprocess the 5' RACE reads, holding one entry per CDR3 protein. Of 1.5 million to 2 million distinct CDR3 sequences in the sample, about 39% are singletons; the top ten hold more than 20%.

Specimen: blood. The V call is TRBV28, the J call TRBJ2-6; 7 bases match TRBD1. This TCR was sampled from a human donor in good health. CDR3 amino acids: CASSTGVLASGANVLTF. CDR3 DNA: TGTGCCAGCAGTACAGGGGTCCTTGCCTCTGGGGCCAACGTCCTGACTTTC.